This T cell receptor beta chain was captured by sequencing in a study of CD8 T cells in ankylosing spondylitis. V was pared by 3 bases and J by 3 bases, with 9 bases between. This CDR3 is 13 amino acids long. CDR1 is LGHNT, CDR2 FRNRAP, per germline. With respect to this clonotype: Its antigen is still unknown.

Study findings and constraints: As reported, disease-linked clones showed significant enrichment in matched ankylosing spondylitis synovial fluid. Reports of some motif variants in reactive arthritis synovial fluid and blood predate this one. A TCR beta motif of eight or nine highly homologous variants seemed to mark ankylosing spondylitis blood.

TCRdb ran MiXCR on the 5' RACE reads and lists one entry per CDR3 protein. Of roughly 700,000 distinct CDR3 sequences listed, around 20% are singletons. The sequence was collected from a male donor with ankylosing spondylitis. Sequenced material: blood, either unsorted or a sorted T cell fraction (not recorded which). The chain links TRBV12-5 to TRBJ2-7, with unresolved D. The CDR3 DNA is TGTGCTAGTGGTTTTGGCAGGAACTACGAGCAGTACTTC. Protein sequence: CASGFGRNYEQYF.